The source of this TCR beta chain is a study of memory CD4+ T cells and cytomegalovirus serostatus. Across the whole study: Of the healthy Belgian adults, fewer than 10 were CMV seropositive and 24 seronegative. The study's findings and limits: Each of 67 CMV-associated TCRbeta sequences occurred in one to five individuals.

On this clone itself: Antigen unknown.

Single viable CD3+CD4+CD8-CD45RO+ cells were sorted as the memory CD4+ T cells. The V end was cut by 6 bases, the J end by 6 bases, with 17 bases between. This CDR3 spans 14 amino acids. The V gene's germline CDR1 is MDHEN and CDR2 SYDVKM. Sequencing used immunoSEQ multiplex PCR; TCRdb keeps in-frame clones, though not all of them. This table holds roughly 54,000 clones, roughly four fifths found once. The origin of this receptor is an adult in good health and CMV-seronegative. Sample: memory CD4+ T cells from blood. The chain carries TRBV28 and TRBJ1-1; D gene uncertain. In DNA, the CDR3 is TGTGCCAGCAGCCCCCAAGGGCATGACCCTGAAGCTTTCTTT. The encoded protein is CASSPQGHDPEAFF.